The 20 T cell receptor beta chains below come from one sample, sequenced in a study of blood T cell repertoires in COVID-19. Measured with immunoSEQ multiplex PCR; TCRdb has only the in-frame clones, and not every one. This table has approximately 390,000 clones, about 83% appearing once. Sequencing was done on a sample of PBMCs or T cells enriched from blood (not recorded which). The source is a woman between 45 and 65 years old who had recovered from COVID-19.

The rearrangement links TRBV19 to TRBJ1-5, with 9 nucleotides matching TRBD1. V shed 5 bases and J 3 bases; nucleotides not matched to a gene: 5. The CDR3 contains 15 residues. Germline CDR1 and CDR2: LNHDA and SQIVND (reference sequence). CDR3 in amino acids: CASSGDRGANQPQHF. In nucleotides, the CDR3 is TGTGCCAGTAGTGGCGACAGGGGGGCCAATCAGCCCCAGCATTTT.

Notes on this clone: Other nucleotide sequences in the sample specify the same CDR3. The chain couples TRBV19 to TRBJ1-5; 9 nucleotides agree with TRBD1. The germline V gene encodes CDR1 LNHDA and CDR2 SQIVND (reference sequence). This CDR3 has 17 residues. J was trimmed by 0 bases and V by 3 bases; bases with no gene match: 6. In nucleotides, the CDR3 is TGTGCCAGTAGTATCCGACAGGGGGTGAATAGCAATCAGCCCCAGCATTTT. Translating gives CASSIRQGVNSNQPQHF.

The CDR3 sequence is CASSPPGPDNDRNYGYTF. For the CDR3, the DNA is TGTGCCAGCAGTCCTCCCGGCCCTGACAACGACCGGAACTATGGCTACACCTTC. The chain uses TRBV6-6 and TRBJ1-2; D is ambiguous. The CDR3 runs 18 residues. From germline, CDR1 is MNHNY and CDR2 SVGAGI (reference sequence). Trimming pared 5 bases from V and 2 bases from J, leaving 24 bases between.

This chain joins TRBV5-1 and TRBJ1-2; D perhaps matches TRBD1 (5 bases). V lost 0 bases, J lost 0 bases, and 9 bases lay in between. CDR1 and CDR2 from the germline V gene are SGHRS and YFSETQ. The CDR3 is made up of 15 amino acids. The CDR3 region is CASSLAQGTNYGYTF. The CDR3 region has the DNA TGCGCCAGCAGCTTGGCGCAGGGTACTAACTATGGCTACACCTTC. Full variable domain (remainder filled in from reference TRBV5-1 and TRBJ1-2): KAGVTQTPRYLIKTRGQQVTLSCSPISGHRSVSWYQQTPGQGLQFLFEYFSETQRNKGNFPGRFSGRQFSNSRSEMNVSTLELGDSALYLCASSLAQGTNYGYTFGSGTRLTVV.

This clone was observed once. The chain joins TRBV10-3 to TRBJ1-6, with 11 bases lining up with TRBD1. Germline CDR1 and CDR2: ENHRY and SYGVKD. The junction had 3 bases not matched to a gene; V was cut back by 4 bases and J by 7 bases. This CDR3 is 15 amino acids long. CDR3 sequence (DNA): TGTGCCATCAGTGGCCGGGACAGGGGGAATTCACCCCTCCACTTT. This encodes CAISGRDRGNSPLHF.

This clone was observed a handful of times. The chain carries TRBV6-2 or TRBV6-3 and TRBJ2-7, with a tentative D call TRBD2 (6 bases). This CDR3 contains 15 residues. The germline V gene encodes CDR1 MNHEY and CDR2 SVGEGT. The ends were cut back, 2 bases at V and 2 bases at J, with 13 bases in the middle. DNA of the CDR3: TGTGCCAGCAGTTACGAGAGTAGCGGTACCTACGAGCAGTACTTC. Translation gives CASSYESSGTYEQYF.

A remark on this clone: A read error may produce the germline difference seen at one junction end. The chain uses TRBV6-5 and TRBJ2-1; D is perhaps TRBD1 (6 bases). Germline CDR1 is MNHEY and CDR2 is SVGAGI. The CDR3 runs 15 residues. This chain's CDR3 is CASSADWTAYDEQFF. In nucleotides, the CDR3 is TGTGCCAGCAGCGCTGACTGGACAGCCTACGATGAGCAGTTCTTC.

This chain connects TRBV27 to TRBJ2-7; no definite D call. Trimming took off 3 bases at V and 5 bases at J, with 11 bases between the two ends. Germline CDR1 MNHEY, CDR2 SMNVEV (reference sequence). The length of the CDR3 is 13 residues. The CDR3 loop reads CASSLLNRDEQYF. The CDR3 nucleotides are TGTGCCAGCAGTTTGCTGAATCGCGACGAGCAGTACTTC.

This clone has only one observation. The chain uses TRBV6-4 and TRBJ1-2; 11 bases fit TRBD1. V lost 6 bases and J lost 8; bases outside the gene matches: 14. The CDR3 covers 16 residues. Germline V gene data show CDR1 as MRHNA and CDR2 as SNTAGT. CDR3 region: CASSHGQGAGALGYTF. CDR3 sequence (DNA): TGTGCCAGCAGCCACGGACAGGGGGCAGGCGCGTTGGGCTACACCTTC.

The genes are TRBV2 and TRBJ1-1; D is ambiguous. In germline, CDR1 is SNHLY, CDR2 FYNNEI. The CDR3 totals 13 residues. The V and J ends lost 5 bases and 1 base respectively, with 8 bases between them. The CDR3: CASSSGRNTEAFF. As DNA, the CDR3 is TGTGCCAGCAGTTCAGGTCGGAACACTGAAGCTTTCTTT.

V and J are TRBV6-5 and TRBJ1-6, with 7 bases fitting TRBD1. The CDR3 is 15 amino acids. Germline V gives CDR1 MNHEY, CDR2 SVGAGI. V shed 2 bases and J 7 bases; nucleotides not matched to a gene: 5. Here the CDR3 reads CASSYGQERNSPLHF. The CDR3 DNA reads as TGTGCCAGCAGTTACGGACAGGAAAGGAATTCACCCCTCCACTTT.

V is TRBV5-6 and J is TRBJ1-2; a weak D match, TRBD1 (5 bases). The CDR3 runs 14 residues. V shed 0 bases and J shed 2 bases, with 8 bases lying between them. Germline-derived CDR1 and CDR2 are SGHDT and YYEEEE. This chain's CDR3 is CASSLATENYGYTF. CDR3 DNA: TGTGCCAGCAGCTTGGCGACAGAAAACTATGGCTACACCTTC.

The gene calls are TRBV7-8 and TRBJ2-2; D might be TRBD2 (5 bases). The V end lost 3 bases, the J end lost 6 bases, and 17 bases lay between the germline ends. This CDR3 spans 16 amino acids. Germline V gene sequence: CDR1 SGHVS, CDR2 FQNEAQ. This CDR3 reads CASSLGGGELAGELFF. Written as DNA, the CDR3 is TGTGCCAGCAGCTTGGGCGGTGGGGAGCTCGCCGGGGAGCTGTTTTTT.

This chain connects TRBV27 to TRBJ2-2, with TRBD1 matching 7 bases. This CDR3 comprises 14 residues. Trimming cost V 7 bases and J 4 bases; bases outside gene matches: 6. Germline V gives CDR1 MNHEY, CDR2 SMNVEV (reference sequence). The CDR3 coding sequence is TGTGCCAGCACCCTCACAGGGGCCACCGGGGAGCTGTTTTTT. It is translated as CASTLTGATGELFF.

V gene TRBV30 combines with J gene TRBJ1-1, with no clear D. Per germline, CDR1 GTSNPN and CDR2 SVGIG (reference sequence). V lost 1 base and J lost 2, with 8 bases in between. The CDR3 length is 13 residues. CDR3 sequence reads: CAWSARINTEAFF. DNA of the CDR3: TGTGCCTGGAGTGCCAGGATAAACACTGAAGCTTTCTTT.

The chain recombines TRBV28 with TRBJ2-7; 12 nucleotides line up with TRBD2. J lost 5 bases, V lost 6 bases, and 8 bases had no gene match. CDR3 length: 15 amino acids. In germline, CDR1 is MDHEN, CDR2 SYDVKM. This CDR3 is CASRLAGGQGHEQYF. For the CDR3, the DNA is TGTGCCAGCAGACTAGCGGGGGGACAGGGACACGAGCAGTACTTC.

The chain has TRBV15 and TRBJ2-3, with a weak D call TRBD2 (5 bases). CDR1 and CDR2 (germline): LNHNV, YYDKDF (reference sequence). V was clipped by 6 bases and J by 2 bases, with 15 bases between them. There are 15 residues in the CDR3. CDR3 residues: CATSRASGDTDTQYF. The DNA of the CDR3 is TGTGCCACCAGTCGGGCCAGCGGCGACACAGATACGCAGTATTTT.

The V and J genes are TRBV11-2 and TRBJ2-4; D is undetermined. Germline loops: CDR1 SGHAT, CDR2 FQNNGV. The CDR3 extends over 12 amino acids. The V and J ends lost 6 bases and 7 bases respectively, with 10 bases between them. The CDR3, as DNA: TGTGCCAGCAGTCAAAGCTGGAACATTCAGTACTTC. This sequence encodes CASSQSWNIQYF.

This rearrangement joins TRBV27 to TRBJ2-2; TRBD1 matches 7 bases. Losses at the gene ends were 10 bases for V and 6 bases for J; bases not matched to a gene: 11. Looked up from germline, CDR1 is MNHEY and CDR2 is SMNVEV (reference sequence). The CDR3 loop spans 14 amino acids. Here the CDR3 reads CATTRDSVAGELFF. The CDR3 nucleotides are TGTGCCACAACCCGGGACAGTGTAGCCGGGGAGCTGTTTTTT.

This chain uses TRBV28 with TRBJ1-5, with TRBD1 matching over 10 bases. Germline CDR1 and CDR2: MDHEN and SYDVKM. Germline trimming cut 5 bases from V and 7 bases from J; bases unmatched to any gene: 14. The CDR3 has 17 residues. The CDR3 protein is CASSLPRQGAGVQPQHF. The CDR3 DNA follows: TGTGCCAGCAGTCTACCCCGACAGGGGGCAGGGGTGCAGCCCCAGCATTTT. The full variable domain, in which reference TRBV28 and TRBJ1-5 provide the parts outside the CDR3, is DVKVTQSSRYLVKRTGEKVFLECVQDMDHENMFWYRQDPGLGLRLIYFSYDVKMKEKGDIPEGYSVSREKKERFSLILESASTNQTSMYLCASSLPRQGAGVQPQHFGDGTRLSIL.